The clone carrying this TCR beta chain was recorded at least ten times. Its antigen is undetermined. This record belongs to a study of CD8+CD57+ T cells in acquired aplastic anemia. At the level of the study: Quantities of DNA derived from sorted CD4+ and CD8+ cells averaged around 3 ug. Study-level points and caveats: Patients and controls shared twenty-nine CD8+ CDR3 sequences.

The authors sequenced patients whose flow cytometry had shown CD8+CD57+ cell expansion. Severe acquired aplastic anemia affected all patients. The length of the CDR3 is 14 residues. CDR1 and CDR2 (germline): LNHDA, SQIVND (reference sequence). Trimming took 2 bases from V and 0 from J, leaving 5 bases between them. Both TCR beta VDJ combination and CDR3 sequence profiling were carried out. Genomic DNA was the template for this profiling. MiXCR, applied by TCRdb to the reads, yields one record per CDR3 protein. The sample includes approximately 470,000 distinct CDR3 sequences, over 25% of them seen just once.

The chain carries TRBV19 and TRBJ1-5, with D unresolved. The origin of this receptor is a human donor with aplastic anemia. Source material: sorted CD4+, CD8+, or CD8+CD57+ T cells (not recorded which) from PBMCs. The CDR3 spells CASSITDSNQPQHF. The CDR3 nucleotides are TGTGCCAGTAGTATAACAGATAGCAATCAGCCCCAGCATTTT.